Within the sample, the clone carrying this T cell receptor (beta chain) is medium-sized. Its cognate antigen is unknown. TCRdb redid the calling of the 5' RACE reads with MiXCR, one entry per CDR3 protein. The sample consists of 25,000 to 35,000 distinct CDR3 sequences, less than 40% of them appearing once. Germline V gene data show CDR1 as WSHSY and CDR2 as SAAADI. The CDR3 extends over 14 amino acids. V lost 5 bases and J 2 bases, leaving 12 bases between the germline ends. This entry comes from a study of CD8 T cells in ankylosing spondylitis. Study-wide findings and caveats: Typical of ankylosing spondylitis blood, it appeared, was a TCR beta motif of about eight highly homologous variants. Significant enrichment of disease-linked clones was reported in matched ankylosing spondylitis synovial fluid. Earlier studies detected some motif variants in reactive arthritis synovial fluid and blood.

Sample: synovial fluid, either unsorted or a sorted T cell fraction (not recorded which). This clonotype was sampled from a male donor with ankylosing spondylitis. V is TRBV10-2 and J is TRBJ1-2, with D tentatively TRBD1 (5 bases). The CDR3 loop reads CASSPLGRNYGYTF. In nucleotides, the CDR3 is TGCGCCAGCAGTCCCCTGGGACGGAACTATGGCTACACCTTC.